The 18 T cell receptor beta chains given below trace back to one sample, sequenced in a study of T cells in Graves' hyperthyroidism and ophthalmopathy. The CDR3 regions of TCR beta were amplified from RNA transcripts. Carried out on the TCR CDR3, a first-round RT-PCR used the HTBI primer set. One entry per CDR3 protein, called by TCRdb with MiXCR from the multiplex PCR reads. The table has some 580,000 distinct CDR3 sequences, roughly 15% seen once. The specimen was blood. The origin of the receptors is a woman in her forties with Graves' ophthalmopathy.

The chain carries TRBV18 and TRBJ2-7; 8 bases fit TRBD1. V was clipped by 1 base and J by 1 base; unmatched bases: 9. This CDR3 has 17 residues. The V gene's germline CDR1 is KGHSH and CDR2 LQKENI. The CDR3 region is CASSPRGPGGVSYEQYF. Written as DNA, the CDR3 is TGTGCCAGCTCACCACGAGGGCCAGGGGGCGTATCCTACGAGCAGTACTTC.

The rearrangement uses TRBV5-5 and TRBJ2-5; 7 positions match TRBD1. Unmatched junction bases numbered 7, after V lost 1 base and J lost 4 bases. The germline V gene encodes CDR1 SGHKS and CDR2 YYEKEE (reference sequence). The CDR3 is 15 amino acids. In nucleotides, the CDR3 is TGTGCCAGCAGCTTGAGACAGGGTGGATTAGAGACCCAGTACTTC. It codes for CASSLRQGGLETQYF. The full variable domain, in which reference TRBV5-5 and TRBJ2-5 provide the parts outside the CDR3, is DAGVTQSPTHLIKTRGQQVTLRCSPISGHKSVSWYQQVLGQGPQFIFQYYEKEERGRGNFPDRFSARQFPNYSSELNVNALLLGDSALYLCASSLRQGGLETQYFGPGTRLLVL.

There are a few counts of this clonotype. The rearrangement joins TRBV30 to TRBJ2-1, with TRBD2 matching 11 bases. CDR3 length: 15 residues. J lost 3 bases, V lost 2 bases, and 3 bases had no gene match. Germline V gene sequence: CDR1 GTSNPN, CDR2 SVGIG (reference sequence). The DNA of the CDR3 is TGTGCCTGGAGTTCCGGGACTAGCGGCTACAATGAGCAGTTCTTC. Its protein product is CAWSSGTSGYNEQFF.

This clonotype was seen a handful of times. J is TRBJ2-7 and V is TRBV7-2, with unresolved D. Germline CDR1 reads SGHTA; CDR2 reads FQGNSA. This CDR3 contains 13 residues. V lost 5 bases to trimming and J lost 6 bases, with 14 bases between them. The CDR3 reads CASSLGIVGEQYF. The CDR3 DNA reads TGTGCCAGCAGCCTAGGAATTGTGGGCGAGCAGTACTTC.

The rearrangement joins TRBV10-2 to TRBJ2-5; weak D call: TRBD2 (5 bases). Germline CDR1 WSHSY, CDR2 SAAADI. CDR3 length equals 12 residues. V dropped 8 bases and J dropped 5 bases, with 12 bases sitting between them. CDR3 DNA: TGCGCCAGCGGGCTGGGCGGGGAGACCCAGTACTTC. It encodes CASGLGGETQYF.

The count of this clonotype is one. V gene TRBV20-1 combines with J gene TRBJ2-1; 10 nucleotides agree with TRBD2. V was clipped by 3 bases and J by 9 bases; unmatched bases: 14. The germline V gene encodes CDR1 DFQATT and CDR2 SNEGSKA (reference sequence). The CDR3 totals 16 residues. DNA of the CDR3: TGCAGTGCTAGTCCTAGCGGGAGCCTACAGGTAACTGAGCAGTTCTTC. Amino acid sequence: CSASPSGSLQVTEQFF.

The chain uses TRBV7-9 and TRBJ1-1; D is undetermined. The CDR3 is 13 amino acids. In germline, CDR1 is SEHNR, CDR2 FQNEAQ (reference sequence). Trimming pared 5 bases from V and 8 bases from J, leaving 15 bases between. The CDR3 sequence: CASSMHTVSEAFF. The CDR3 coding sequence is TGTGCCAGCAGCATGCACACCGTTTCCGAAGCTTTCTTT.

There are many counts of this clonotype. The V call is TRBV2, the J call TRBJ2-3, with D maybe TRBD2 (6 bases). Germline-derived CDR1 and CDR2 are SNHLY and FYNNEI. V was shortened by 6 bases and J by 4 bases, with 17 bases between the two germline ends. This CDR3 spans 15 amino acids. CDR3 region: CASRGTSVEADTQYF. The CDR3 DNA reads as TGTGCCAGCAGAGGGACTTCAGTCGAGGCAGATACGCAGTATTTT.

The sample holds many counts of this clonotype. The chain has TRBV4-1 and TRBJ2-7, with unresolved D. Germline lookup yields CDR1 MGHRA and CDR2 YSYEKL. This CDR3 comprises 13 residues. Between the trimmed V and J ends, which lost 2 bases and 2 bases, there was a span of 7 bases. The CDR3 reads CASSQRLTYEQYF. DNA of the CDR3: TGCGCCAGCAGCCAAAGGTTAACCTACGAGCAGTACTTC.

J is TRBJ1-4 and V is TRBV20-1; no clear D gene. The CDR3 has 11 residues. V shed 6 bases and J shed 7 bases, with 9 bases lying between them. CDR1 and CDR2 (germline): DFQATT, SNEGSKA (reference sequence). The DNA of the CDR3 is TGCAGTGCCCCAAGGAGTGAAAAACTGTTTTTT. Translated, it gives CSAPRSEKLFF.

This clonotype was detected many times. The chain combines TRBV2 with TRBJ2-7; 7 bases are shared with TRBD2. CDR3 length: 15 residues. V shed 4 bases, J shed 3 bases, and the junction held 9 bases outside the gene matches. Germline V gene lookup returns CDR1 SNHLY and CDR2 FYNNEI. The DNA for the CDR3 is TGTGCCAGCAGTGCTCCTACCCCGGGAGGCTACGAGCAGTACTTC. Translated: CASSAPTPGGYEQYF. The full variable domain, in which reference TRBV2 and TRBJ2-7 provide the parts outside the CDR3, is EPEVTQTPSHQVTQMGQEVILRCVPISNHLYFYWYRQILGQKVEFLVSFYNNEISEKSEIFDDQFSVERPDGSNFTLKIRSTKLEDSAMYFCASSAPTPGGYEQYFGPGTRLTVT.

This chain connects TRBV27 to TRBJ1-1; D is perhaps TRBD1 (5 bases). Trimming cost V 2 bases and J 6 bases, with 13 bases left between them. The germline CDR1 and CDR2 sequences are MNHEY and SMNVEV (reference sequence). The CDR3 has 14 amino acids. In DNA form, the CDR3 reads TGTGCCAGCAGTTTAGTAGCAGGGAGACCTGAAGCTTTCTTT. It specifies CASSLVAGRPEAFF.

The chain combines TRBV29-1 with TRBJ1-1; TRBD1 matches at 9 bases. Germline V gene sequence: CDR1 SQVTM, CDR2 ANQGSEA. The ends lost 5 bases at V and 11 bases at J; junction bases unmatched: 15. The CDR3 is made up of 14 amino acids. CDR3 loop: CSVRAPGQGMDAFF. Written as DNA, the CDR3 is TGCAGCGTTCGAGCTCCGGGACAGGGAATGGACGCTTTCTTT.

The chain uses TRBV6-2 or TRBV6-3 and TRBJ2-7; 9 nucleotides match TRBD1. With 2 bases clipped from V and 6 bases from J, the junction kept 5 bases outside the gene matches. The length of the CDR3 is 14 residues. Germline values: CDR1 MNHEY, CDR2 SVGEGT. CDR3 coding DNA: TGTGCCAGCAGTTACGACCGGGACAGGGTCGAGCAGTACTTC. It codes for CASSYDRDRVEQYF.

The J gene is TRBJ2-2, the V gene TRBV2, with 13 bases aligning to TRBD2. V lost 6 bases, J lost 6 bases, and 4 bases stayed unmatched. The germline V gene has CDR1 SNHLY and CDR2 FYNNEI. The CDR3 spans 15 residues. The CDR3 sequence: CASRPGLAGPGELFF. In nucleotides, the CDR3 is TGTGCCAGCAGGCCGGGACTAGCGGGACCCGGGGAGCTGTTTTTT.

The sample holds many counts of this clonotype. The V gene is TRBV20-1, the J gene TRBJ1-1; 7 nucleotides agree with TRBD1. The ends lost 5 bases at V and 1 base at J; junction bases unmatched: 4. This CDR3 is 13 amino acids long. Germline V gene data show CDR1 as DFQATT and CDR2 as SNEGSKA (reference sequence). The CDR3 loop reads CSAQGGPNTEAFF. The CDR3 nucleotides read TGCAGTGCTCAGGGGGGACCGAACACTGAAGCTTTCTTT.

The genes are TRBV5-8 and TRBJ2-5; no definite D call. The V end lost 4 bases, the J end lost 4 bases, and 11 bases lay between the germline ends. The CDR3 runs to 13 residues. Germline V lookup: CDR1 SGHTS, CDR2 YDEGEE. The CDR3 here is CASSPRTVETQYF. CDR3 bases: TGTGCCAGCAGCCCCCGGACGGTAGAGACCCAGTACTTC.

This clonotype was recorded once. The chain couples TRBV10-3 to TRBJ2-7; 11 bases agree with TRBD1. The CDR3 is made up of 14 amino acids. Germline assignment: CDR1 ENHRY and CDR2 SYGVKD. V shed 4 bases, J shed 3 bases, and the junction held 2 bases outside the gene matches. Here the CDR3 reads CAISAGQGGYEQYF. CDR3 DNA sequence: TGTGCCATCAGTGCGGGACAGGGGGGCTACGAGCAGTACTTC.